This T cell receptor beta chain was profiled in a study of T cell responses to AZD1222 COVID-19 vaccine. Study-level information: Investigators merged groups given second doses at roughly 4 or roughly 12 weeks. Findings and limits, study-wide: An increase in Spike-specific TCR breadth and depth was observed after two AZD1222 doses. Nearly half of spike-specific TCRs reportedly go after variant regions that carry no mutations. Only a handful of AZD1222 recipients, more than five in all, had baseline seropositivity.

V gave up 4 bases and J gave up 6 bases; unmatched junction bases: 8. The germline gives CDR1 SGHRS, CDR2 YFSETQ. The CDR3 totals 15 residues. With respect to this clone: Its antigen is still unknown.

Data came from immunoSEQ multiplex PCR; TCRdb stores just in-frame clones and leaves some out. Of fewer than 95,000 clones listed, roughly nine tenths are singletons. This chain connects TRBV5-1 to TRBJ2-1; 9 bases are shared with TRBD1. The origin of this receptor is an adult in good health. The sequences come from peripheral blood, collected on day 0 of AZD1222 vaccination. The CDR3 is CASSEQGAQGNEQFF. CDR3 in DNA: TGCGCCAGCAGCGAACAGGGGGCGCAAGGCAATGAGCAGTTCTTC. Using reference TRBV5-1 and TRBJ2-1 for the parts outside the CDR3, the full variable domain is KAGVTQTPRYLIKTRGQQVTLSCSPISGHRSVSWYQQTPGQGLQFLFEYFSETQRNKGNFPGRFSGRQFSNSRSEMNVSTLELGDSALYLCASSEQGAQGNEQFFGPGTRLTVL.